The rows below give T cell receptor beta chains drawn from one sample of a study of blood T cell repertoires in COVID-19. Sequencing used immunoSEQ multiplex PCR; TCRdb keeps in-frame clones, though not all of them. The sample consists of approximately 230,000 clones, just over 85% of them appearing once. What was sequenced was peripheral blood. All receptors come from a man older than 75 with acute or convalescent COVID-19. Each CDR3 is given with its conserved first and last residue. The D gene is left open where the match is weak. The listing skips clone size in some rows; elsewhere it reads once, few, many or a size class.

abundance: NA; j_gene: TRBJ1-5; v_gene: TRBV19; d_gene: NA; CDR3nt: TGTGCCAGTTCGCGACAGCCTAGCAATCAGCCCCAGCATTTT; CDR3aa: CASSRQPSNQPQHF
abundance: NA; j_gene: TRBJ2-2; v_gene: TRBV6-5; d_gene: NA; CDR3nt: TGTGCCAGCAGAAGACACACGGAAAACACCGGGGAGCTGTTTTTT; CDR3aa: CASRRHTENTGELFF
abundance: NA; j_gene: TRBJ2-2; v_gene: TRBV3-1/TRBV3-2; d_gene: TRBD2; CDR3nt: TGTGCCAGCAGCCAAGTATGGGGACTAGCGGGAGGGCGCGCCGGGGAGCTGTTTTTT; CDR3aa: CASSQVWGLAGGRAGELFF
abundance: NA; j_gene: TRBJ1-4; v_gene: TRBV7-2; d_gene: NA; CDR3nt: TGTGCCAGCAGCTCGCAGGGAGGTGAAAAACTGTTTTTT; CDR3aa: CASSSQGGEKLFF
abundance: NA; j_gene: TRBJ2-1; v_gene: TRBV6-9; d_gene: NA; CDR3nt: TGTGCCAGCTCCACCTCTCCCAGGGGCGTAAGGGACAATGAGCAGTTCTTC; CDR3aa: CASSTSPRGVRDNEQFF
abundance: NA; j_gene: TRBJ1-4; v_gene: TRBV19; d_gene: NA; CDR3nt: TGTGCCAGTTGCAGGGGCACACTTAATGAAAAACTGTTTTTT; CDR3aa: CASCRGTLNEKLFF
abundance: NA; j_gene: TRBJ1-3; v_gene: TRBV4-2; d_gene: NA; CDR3nt: TGTGCCAGCAGCCAAGATGGCCCCGGGTGGGGGCGTGGAAACACCATATATTTT; CDR3aa: CASSQDGPGWGRGNTIYF
abundance: NA; j_gene: TRBJ1-6; v_gene: TRBV10-3; d_gene: TRBD1; CDR3nt: TGTGCCATCAGTGAGGATGACAGGGATAATTCACCCCTCCACTTT; CDR3aa: CAISEDDRDNSPLHF
abundance: NA; j_gene: TRBJ2-7; v_gene: TRBV6-5; d_gene: NA; CDR3nt: TGTGCCAGCAGTAAGCGGCTTAGCTCCTACGAGCAGTACTTC; CDR3aa: CASSKRLSSYEQYF
abundance: NA; j_gene: TRBJ2-1; v_gene: TRBV29-1; d_gene: NA; CDR3nt: TGCAGCGTCCTCAACAGGGCCCATGAGCAGTTCTTC; CDR3aa: CSVLNRAHEQFF
abundance: NA; j_gene: TRBJ2-2; v_gene: TRBV29-1; d_gene: NA; CDR3nt: TGCAGCGTTGAAGGACAGGCTAACACCGGGGAGCTGTTTTTT; CDR3aa: CSVEGQANTGELFF
abundance: once; j_gene: TRBJ1-1; v_gene: TRBV19; d_gene: NA; CDR3nt: TGTGCCAGTAGTATCATGATGGGGGCAGCTGAAGCTTTCTTT; CDR3aa: CASSIMMGAAEAFF
abundance: NA; j_gene: TRBJ2-7; v_gene: TRBV5-1; d_gene: NA; CDR3nt: TGCGCCAGCAGCCCCCAGGGGGGAGGCCTTACCTACGAGCAGTACTTC; CDR3aa: CASSPQGGGLTYEQYF
abundance: NA; j_gene: TRBJ2-2; v_gene: TRBV28; d_gene: NA; CDR3nt: TGTGCCAGCAGTCCCCCCCCGACAGGTTACCGTGGGTACACCGGGGAGCTGTTTTTT; CDR3aa: CASSPPPTGYRGYTGELFF
abundance: few; j_gene: TRBJ1-5; v_gene: TRBV3-1/TRBV3-2; d_gene: NA; CDR3nt: TGTGCCAGCAGCCAAGGCAGGGTAAGTCAGCCCCAGCATTTT; CDR3aa: CASSQGRVSQPQHF
abundance: NA; j_gene: TRBJ2-2; v_gene: TRBV28; d_gene: TRBD1; CDR3nt: TGTGCCAGCAGGGTGACAGGGACCGGGGAGCTGTTTTTT; CDR3aa: CASRVTGTGELFF
abundance: NA; j_gene: TRBJ2-1; v_gene: TRBV9; d_gene: NA; CDR3nt: TGTGCCAGCAGCGTAGGGCCGTACAATGAGCAGTTCTTC; CDR3aa: CASSVGPYNEQFF
abundance: NA; j_gene: TRBJ2-3; v_gene: TRBV6-5; d_gene: NA; CDR3nt: TGTGCCAGCAGTTGGGTCGGGGAAAATACGCAGTATTTT; CDR3aa: CASSWVGENTQYF
abundance: NA; j_gene: TRBJ2-7; v_gene: TRBV7-8; d_gene: NA; CDR3nt: TGTGCCAGCAGCTTCAGCGAAGTCAGCTCCTACGAGCAGTACTTC; CDR3aa: CASSFSEVSSYEQYF
abundance: NA; j_gene: TRBJ2-2; v_gene: TRBV5-6; d_gene: NA; CDR3nt: TGTGCCAGCAGCTTAATGTCTTTCAACACCGGGGAGCTGTTTTTT; CDR3aa: CASSLMSFNTGELFF
abundance: NA; j_gene: TRBJ2-1; v_gene: TRBV5-1; d_gene: NA; CDR3nt: TGCGCCAGCAGCCTCCGGCGGGGTTTAAATGAGCAGTTCTTC; CDR3aa: CASSLRRGLNEQFF
abundance: NA; j_gene: TRBJ1-4; v_gene: TRBV7-2; d_gene: NA; CDR3nt: TGTGCCAGCAGCGGCGGTAGCAGCGGGGCTAATGAAAAACTGTTTTTT; CDR3aa: CASSGGSSGANEKLFF